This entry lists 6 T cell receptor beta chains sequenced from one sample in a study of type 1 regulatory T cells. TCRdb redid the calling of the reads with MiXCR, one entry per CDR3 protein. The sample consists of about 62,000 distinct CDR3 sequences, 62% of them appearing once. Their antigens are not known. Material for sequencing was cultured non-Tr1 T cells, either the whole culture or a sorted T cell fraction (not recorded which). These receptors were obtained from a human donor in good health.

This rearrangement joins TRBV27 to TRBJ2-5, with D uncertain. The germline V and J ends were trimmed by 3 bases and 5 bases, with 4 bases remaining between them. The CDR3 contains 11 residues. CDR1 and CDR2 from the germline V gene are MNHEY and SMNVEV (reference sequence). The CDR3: CASSFRETQYF. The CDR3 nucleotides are TGTGCCAGCAGTTTTCGGGAGACCCAGTACTTC.

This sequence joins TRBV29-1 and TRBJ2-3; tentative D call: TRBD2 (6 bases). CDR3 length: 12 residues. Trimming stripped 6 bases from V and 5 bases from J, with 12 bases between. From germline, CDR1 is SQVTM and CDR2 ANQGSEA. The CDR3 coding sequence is TGCAGCGTGGGGAGGCGTAGAGATACGCAGTATTTT. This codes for CSVGRRRDTQYF.

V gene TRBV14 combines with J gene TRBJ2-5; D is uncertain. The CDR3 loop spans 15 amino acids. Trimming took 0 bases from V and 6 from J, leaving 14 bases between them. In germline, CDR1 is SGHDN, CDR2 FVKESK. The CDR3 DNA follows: TGTGCCAGCAGCCAAGAGGGGTCATTCTACCAGACCCAGTACTTC. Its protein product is CASSQEGSFYQTQYF. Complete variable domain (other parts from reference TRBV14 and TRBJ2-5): EAGVTQFPSHSVIEKGQTVTLRCDPISGHDNLYWYRRVMGKEIKFLLHFVKESKQDESGMPNNRFLAERTGGTYSTLKVQPAELEDSGVYFCASSQEGSFYQTQYFGPGTRLLVL.

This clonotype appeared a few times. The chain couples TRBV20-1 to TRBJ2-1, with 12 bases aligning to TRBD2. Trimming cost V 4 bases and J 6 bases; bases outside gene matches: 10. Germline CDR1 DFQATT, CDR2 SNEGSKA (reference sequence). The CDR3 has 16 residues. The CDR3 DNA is TGCAGTGCTAATGTCCCGGGACTAGCGGGTGGCAATGAGCAGTTCTTC. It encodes CSANVPGLAGGNEQFF.

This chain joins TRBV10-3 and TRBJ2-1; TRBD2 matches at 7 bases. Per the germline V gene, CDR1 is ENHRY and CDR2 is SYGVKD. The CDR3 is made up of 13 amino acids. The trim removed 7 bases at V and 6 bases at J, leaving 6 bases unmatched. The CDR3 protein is CAIKAGEGNEQFF. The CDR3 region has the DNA TGTGCCATCAAGGCGGGAGAGGGCAATGAGCAGTTCTTC.

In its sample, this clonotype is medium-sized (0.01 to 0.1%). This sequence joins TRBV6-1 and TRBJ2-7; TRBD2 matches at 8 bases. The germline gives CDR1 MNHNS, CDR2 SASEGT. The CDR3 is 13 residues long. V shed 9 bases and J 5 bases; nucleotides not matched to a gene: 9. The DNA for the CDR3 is TGTGCCAGTACCAAGCGGGGGAGCCACGAGCAGTACTTC. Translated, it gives CASTKRGSHEQYF.